Listed here are 20 T cell receptor beta chains from one sample, sequenced in a study of shared clonotypes between healthy human individuals. Naive CD8 isolation took CD45RO-negative cells positively selected for CCR7 and excluded terminally differentiated effector memory CD45RA+ cells. Repertoires were generated with immunoSEQ multiplex PCR, while TCRdb's copy carries only in-frame clones and drops some. Altogether about 680,000 clones are present, 92% being singletons, with the ten largest covering nearly 25%. Source material: naive CD8+ T cells sorted from blood. These receptors were taken from a man aged 25 to 40 in good health.

On this clone itself: This CDR3 is also generated by other DNA sequences in the sample. This chain connects TRBV6-1 to TRBJ2-7; D is perhaps TRBD2 (5 bases). This CDR3 spans 13 amino acids. V was pared by 5 bases and J by 1 base, with 9 bases between. CDR1 is MNHNS, CDR2 SASEGT, per germline. DNA of the CDR3: TGTGCCAGCAGTCCCCGAGGGTCCTACGAGCAGTACTTC. Translation gives CASSPRGSYEQYF.

The CDR3 DNA reads TGTGCCAGCGGACGGACAGGGCAGCCCTACGAGCAGTACTTC. It encodes CASGRTGQPYEQYF. The gene calls are TRBV7-6 and TRBJ2-7, with 8 bases fitting TRBD1. The CDR3 contains 14 residues. The germline V gene encodes CDR1 SGHVS and CDR2 FNYEAQ. With V trimmed by 8 bases and J by 2 bases, 8 bases remained unmatched.

The genes are TRBV7-8 and TRBJ2-1; no firm D call. The V gene's germline CDR1 is SGHVS and CDR2 FQNEAQ. This CDR3 is built from 13 residues. V dropped 5 bases and J dropped 7 bases, with 12 bases sitting between them. CDR3 sequence: CASSPGVANEQFF. CDR3 bases: TGTGCCAGCAGCCCCGGAGTGGCAAATGAGCAGTTCTTC.

The CDR3, as DNA: TGCGCCAGCAGCTTGGATGGCAGTGGGCCCGGGGAGCTGTTTTTT. It is translated as CASSLDGSGPGELFF. This rearrangement joins TRBV5-1 to TRBJ2-2, with D hard to call. The CDR3 contains 15 residues. In germline, CDR1 is SGHRS, CDR2 YFSETQ. Deletions cut 0 bases from V and 6 bases from J, with 12 bases between. Filled out from reference TRBV5-1 and TRBJ2-2, the complete variable domain reads KAGVTQTPRYLIKTRGQQVTLSCSPISGHRSVSWYQQTPGQGLQFLFEYFSETQRNKGNFPGRFSGRQFSNSRSEMNVSTLELGDSALYLCASSLDGSGPGELFFGEGSRLTVL.

This rearrangement joins TRBV10-3 to TRBJ2-1; TRBD2 aligns across 11 bases. CDR3 size: 16 residues. V shed 6 bases and J 4 bases; nucleotides not matched to a gene: 8. Per germline, CDR1 ENHRY and CDR2 SYGVKD. In DNA, the CDR3 is TGTGCCATCAGAGATAGCGGGAGGGCCCTATACAATGAGCAGTTCTTC. Amino acids: CAIRDSGRALYNEQFF.

This clone was seen just once. The V call is TRBV28, the J call TRBJ1-1; D unresolved. The CDR3 runs 13 residues. Germline lookup yields CDR1 MDHEN and CDR2 SYDVKM. The V end lost 3 bases, the J end lost 10 bases, and 15 bases lay between the germline ends. The CDR3 region is CASSFRSGSRAFF. The CDR3 coding sequence is TGTGCCAGCAGTTTTAGGTCGGGGAGTCGAGCTTTCTTT.

The chain joins TRBV5-1 to TRBJ2-7; the D is unclear. The length of the CDR3 is 15 residues. CDR1 is SGHRS, CDR2 YFSETQ, per germline. Between the trimmed V and J ends, which lost 0 bases and 1 base, there was a span of 11 bases. The CDR3 sequence: CASSLEGLRSYEQYF. CDR3 coding DNA: TGCGCCAGCAGCTTGGAAGGTCTAAGGTCCTACGAGCAGTACTTC.

The chain uses TRBV30 and TRBJ2-1; a weak D match, TRBD2 (6 bases). CDR1 is GTSNPN, CDR2 SVGIG, per germline (reference sequence). The length of the CDR3 is 21 residues. V lost 4 bases and J 6 bases, leaving 37 bases between the germline ends. The CDR3 DNA is TGTGCCTGGACTCTTCACGCGGGGCGAGGACGGGCGAATGACGGACTCAATGAGCAGTTCTTC. Its translation is CAWTLHAGRGRANDGLNEQFF.

The J gene is TRBJ2-7, the V gene TRBV29-1; weak D call: TRBD1 (5 bases). V shed 3 bases and J shed 2 bases, with 11 bases lying between them. CDR1 SQVTM and CDR2 ANQGSEA come from the germline V gene. The CDR3 sequence is 13 residues long. CDR3 bases: TGCAGCGTTGAGTACGACAGTCCCTACGAGCAGTACTTC. Protein: CSVEYDSPYEQYF.

The genes are TRBV28 and TRBJ1-1, with unresolved D. CDR1 MDHEN and CDR2 SYDVKM come from the germline V gene. The CDR3 is made up of 14 amino acids. V lost 6 bases to trimming and J lost 4 bases, with 15 bases between them. CDR3 region: CASRSPESGTEAFF. The CDR3 DNA is TGTGCCAGCAGGTCGCCCGAGTCAGGCACTGAAGCTTTCTTT. Filled out from reference TRBV28 and TRBJ1-1, the complete variable domain reads DVKVTQSSRYLVKRTGEKVFLECVQDMDHENMFWYRQDPGLGLRLIYFSYDVKMKEKGDIPEGYSVSREKKERFSLILESASTNQTSMYLCASRSPESGTEAFFGQGTRLTVV.

This clone has more than one count but fewer than ten. The CDR3 DNA reads as TGTGCCTGGAGTGGCAATAGCAATCAGCCCCAGCATTTT. Protein product: CAWSGNSNQPQHF. The chain is built from TRBV30 and TRBJ1-5; D is uncertain. Germline values: CDR1 GTSNPN, CDR2 SVGIG (reference sequence). There are 13 residues in the CDR3. Between the trimmed V and J ends, which lost 1 base and 0 bases, there was a span of 4 bases.

This clone has just one count. In DNA, the CDR3 is TGTGCCACCAGCAGGGCCAGGTTGGAGCGGGAGTCAGATACGCAGTATTTT. It codes for CATSRARLERESDTQYF. The genes are TRBV15 and TRBJ2-3; TRBD2 matches 8 bases. Germline CDR1 is LNHNV and CDR2 is YYDKDF (reference sequence). V lost 3 bases and J lost 4; bases outside the gene matches: 12. The CDR3 spans 17 residues.

Details on this clone: Within the sample, other DNA sequences also encode this same CDR3. The V gene is TRBV6-5, the J gene TRBJ1-5, with unresolved D. The V gene's germline CDR1 is MNHEY and CDR2 SVGAGI. This CDR3 contains 13 residues. The germline V and J ends were trimmed by 2 bases and 6 bases, with 8 bases remaining between them. DNA of the CDR3: TGTGCCAGCAGTTACAGTTCCGGTCAGCCCCAGCATTTT. This translates into CASSYSSGQPQHF.

The rearrangement uses TRBV28 and TRBJ2-7; D may correspond to TRBD1 or TRBD2 (5 bases each). This CDR3 is 13 amino acids long. Trimming took 10 bases from V and 0 from J, leaving 13 bases between them. The germline gives CDR1 MDHEN, CDR2 SYDVKM. CDR3 in DNA: TGTGCCACCGGCCAGGGAGCCTCCTACGAGCAGTACTTC. Translating gives CATGQGASYEQYF.

This chain uses TRBV5-4 with TRBJ1-1; no definite D call. Germline CDR1 SGHNT, CDR2 YYREEE (reference sequence). This CDR3 contains 13 residues. Trimming cost V 0 bases and J 2 bases, with 5 bases left between them. DNA of the CDR3: TGTGCCAGCAGCTTGGTCATCAACACTGAAGCTTTCTTT. It specifies CASSLVINTEAFF.

The V gene is TRBV28, the J gene TRBJ1-1, with a tentative D call TRBD1 (6 bases). The CDR3 contains 15 residues. The ends were cut back, 11 bases at V and 0 bases at J, with 19 bases in the middle. Germline CDR1 is MDHEN and CDR2 is SYDVKM. The CDR3 nucleotides are TGTGCCGCAAGGCAGGGGATAATTATGAACACTGAAGCTTTCTTT. This gives the protein CAARQGIIMNTEAFF.

The V gene is TRBV7-9, the J gene TRBJ2-7; no firm D call. The CDR3 is 15 residues long. Germline loops: CDR1 SEHNR, CDR2 FQNEAQ (reference sequence). V was clipped by 5 bases and J by 2 bases, with 16 bases between them. The CDR3 DNA reads TGTGCCAGCAGCCTCAGCTGGGGTAACACCTACGAGCAGTACTTC. This sequence encodes CASSLSWGNTYEQYF.

The CDR3 sequence is CASSPASGSYNEQFF. The CDR3 DNA reads as TGTGCCAGCAGTCCGGCTAGCGGGTCCTACAATGAGCAGTTCTTC. The chain has TRBV6-5 and TRBJ2-1; TRBD2 agrees at 8 bases. Germline lookup yields CDR1 MNHEY and CDR2 SVGAGI. The V segment lost 5 bases and the J segment 1 base; nucleotides outside the gene matches: 4. This CDR3 region has 15 residues.

This clone was seen just once. V gene TRBV7-2 combines with J gene TRBJ2-7, with a tentative D call TRBD2 (6 bases). The CDR3 sequence is 11 residues long. Germline-derived CDR1 and CDR2 are SGHTA and FQGNSA. DNA of the CDR3: TGTGTGGAGGGGTCGGGTTACGAGCAGTACTTC. Its translation: CVEGSGYEQYF. Together with reference TRBV7-2 and TRBJ2-7, the CDR3 gives the full variable domain: GAGVSQSPSNKVTEKGKDVELRCDPISGHTALYWYRQSLGQGLEFLIYFQGNSAPDKSGLPSDRFSAERTGGSVSTLTIQRTQQEDSAVYLCVEGSGYEQYFGPGTRLTVT.

The genes are TRBV4-1 and TRBJ2-5; tentative D call: TRBD1 (6 bases). V was clipped by 4 bases and J by 0 bases, with 18 bases between them. Looked up from germline, CDR1 is MGHRA and CDR2 is YSYEKL. This CDR3 is 17 amino acids long. The CDR3 sequence is CASSPLFLGQNQETQYF. The DNA for the CDR3 is TGCGCCAGCAGCCCGTTGTTTCTAGGACAGAACCAAGAGACCCAGTACTTC.